The present TCR beta chain was sequenced within a study of blood T cell repertoires in COVID-19. There are 15 residues in the CDR3. V was clipped by 5 bases and J by 6 bases; unmatched bases: 12. Germline V gives CDR1 MDHEN, CDR2 SYDVKM. Profiled with immunoSEQ multiplex PCR; TCRdb holds only in-frame clones, not every one. Among about 150,000 clones listed, about 72% were seen once. This TCR came from a man between 60 and 70 years old who had recovered from COVID-19. This chain connects TRBV28 to TRBJ1-1; 7 bases are a match to TRBD1. The sequenced sample was peripheral blood. This chain's CDR3 is CASSDRVAGVAEAFF. The CDR3 DNA is TGTGCCAGCAGTGACAGGGTTGCAGGGGTCGCTGAAGCTTTCTTT.